Listed here are 11 T cell receptor beta chains from one sample, sequenced in a study of blood T cells in healthy people across ages. The second PCR ran about 6 to 11 cycles with a sample-barcoded 5' primer and J-beta primers. TCRdb used MiXCR to reprocess the 5' RACE reads, holding one entry per CDR3 protein. The sample has about 720,000 distinct CDR3 sequences; 22% are singletons. Sequenced: blood. These receptor sequences come from a man between 65 and 85 years old in good health.

CDR3 region: CASSQEGGTVSNEQFF. The CDR3 nucleotides read TGCGCCAGCAGCCAAGAAGGGGGGACTGTTTCCAATGAGCAGTTCTTC. The rearrangement joins TRBV4-1 to TRBJ2-1, with D perhaps matching TRBD1 or TRBD2 (6 bases each). The germline V gene encodes CDR1 MGHRA and CDR2 YSYEKL. The CDR3 loop spans 16 amino acids. V lost 0 bases, J lost 6 bases, and 15 bases lay in between.

The chain carries TRBV7-2 and TRBJ1-5, with D tentatively TRBD1 (6 bases). The CDR3 has 15 residues. Per the germline V gene, CDR1 is SGHTA and CDR2 is FQGNSA. V lost 5 bases and J 0 bases, leaving 11 bases between the germline ends. CDR3 DNA: TGTGCCAGCAGCGGAAGGACAGATAGCAATCAGCCCCAGCATTTT. Its protein is CASSGRTDSNQPQHF.

This chain connects TRBV29-1 to TRBJ1-2, with D perhaps TRBD1 (6 bases). Germline CDR1 reads SQVTM; CDR2 reads ANQGSEA. CDR3 length: 13 amino acids. V was clipped by 6 bases and J by 2 bases, with 13 bases between them. The CDR3 nucleotides read TGCAGCGTAGGTCGGACAGTCAACTATGGCTACACCTTC. It codes for CSVGRTVNYGYTF.

This clonotype was counted between two and nine times. The chain links TRBV5-1 to TRBJ2-1; 11 bases fit TRBD2. Germline V lookup: CDR1 SGHRS, CDR2 YFSETQ. V lost 0 bases, J lost 8 bases, and 10 bases stayed unmatched. The length of the CDR3 is 17 residues. The CDR3 DNA reads as TGCGCCAGCAGCTTGGAACTAGCGGGAGTCTACGGGGATGAGCAGTTCTTC. Its translation: CASSLELAGVYGDEQFF. The full variable domain, its missing parts supplied by reference TRBV5-1 and TRBJ2-1, is KAGVTQTPRYLIKTRGQQVTLSCSPISGHRSVSWYQQTPGQGLQFLFEYFSETQRNKGNFPGRFSGRQFSNSRSEMNVSTLELGDSALYLCASSLELAGVYGDEQFFGPGTRLTVL.

Only a few counts were recorded for this clonotype. A much larger clone differs by one base, so this may be a read error. The genes are TRBV7-2 and TRBJ2-4; 11 nucleotides match TRBD2. This CDR3 region has 15 residues. In germline, CDR1 is SGHTA, CDR2 FQGNSA. The CDR3 loop is CASSPMGLAENVQYF. DNA for the CDR3: TGTGCCAGCAGCCCAATGGGACTAGCGGAAAACGTTCAGTACTTC.

This rearrangement joins TRBV20-1 to TRBJ2-1, with D perhaps assigned TRBD1 or TRBD2 (5 bases each). Deletions cut 3 bases from V and 7 bases from J, with 13 bases between. The CDR3 has 13 residues. CDR1 is DFQATT and CDR2 is SNEGSKA in the germline V gene (reference sequence). DNA for the CDR3: TGCAGTGCTAGGGGGGACGTTCGGAATGAGCAGTTCTTC. Protein: CSARGDVRNEQFF.

This clonotype was seen a handful of times. The gene calls are TRBV3-1 and TRBJ1-2; 7 bases map to TRBD1. After removal of 3 bases from V and 2 bases from J, the junction contained 6 bases not matched to a gene. The CDR3 consists of 15 residues. CDR1 and CDR2 from the germline V gene are LGHDT and YNNKEL (reference sequence). CDR3 nucleotide sequence: TGTGCCAGCAGCCACCCGGGACAGAAGAACTATGGCTACACCTTC. As protein: CASSHPGQKNYGYTF.

The rearrangement uses TRBV29-1 and TRBJ2-3; D gene uncertain. V was shortened by 6 bases and J by 5 bases, with 6 bases between the two germline ends. The germline V gene encodes CDR1 SQVTM and CDR2 ANQGSEA. The length of the CDR3 is 10 residues. The CDR3 loop reads CSVSGDTQYF. The CDR3, as DNA: TGCAGCGTCTCCGGAGATACGCAGTATTTT.

This clonotype has more than one count but fewer than ten. The chain is built from TRBV6-5 and TRBJ2-4; D is ambiguous. Trimming left V 6 bases short and J 3 bases short, with 12 bases between. This CDR3 is 14 amino acids long. Per the germline V gene, CDR1 is MNHEY and CDR2 is SVGAGI. The CDR3 nucleotides read TGTGCCAGCAGCCTCACTAACAACAAAAACATTCAGTACTTC. Amino acid sequence: CASSLTNNKNIQYF.

This clonotype has only a few counts. V and J are TRBV6-1 and TRBJ2-7; 11 nucleotides agree with TRBD2. This CDR3 is 14 amino acids long. With 6 bases clipped from V and 2 bases from J, the junction kept 3 bases outside the gene matches. The germline V gene has CDR1 MNHNS and CDR2 SASEGT. CDR3 bases: TGTGCCAGCAGACTTAGCGGGGGGGCCTACGAGCAGTACTTC. It translates to CASRLSGGAYEQYF.

V and J are TRBV6-1 and TRBJ2-2, with 10 nucleotides matching TRBD2. V shed 5 bases, J shed 5 bases, and the junction held 8 bases outside the gene matches. CDR1 MNHNS and CDR2 SASEGT come from the germline V gene. The CDR3 runs 16 residues. The CDR3 loop reads CASSLWTSGRTGELFF. Written as DNA, the CDR3 is TGTGCCAGCAGTCTATGGACTAGCGGTAGGACCGGGGAGCTGTTTTTT.